The present T cell receptor beta chain was sequenced within a study of sequential checkpoint blockade in melanoma. Study-wide context: Randomization was 1:1 between first-line nivolumab→ipilimumab and ipilimumab→nivolumab. Both treatment sequences were followed by maintenance nivolumab.

Treatment: randomized to nivolumab then ipilimumab (arm A) or the reverse (arm B). No patient had prior DNA-damaging chemotherapy. From thawed PBMCs, live CD3+CD8+ cells negative for CD19 and CD56 were sorted. Some clones are missing from TCRdb's copy, which holds only in-frame ones; the method was immunoSEQ multiplex PCR. The data hold some 40,000 clones, with roughly 88% observed a single time. The length of the CDR3 is 13 residues. Per germline, CDR1 MGHRA and CDR2 YSYEKL. V was shortened by 6 bases and J by 4 bases, with 11 bases between the two germline ends. The TCR sequence derives from a human donor with melanoma. Sequencing used CD8+ T cells sorted from blood (inferred from file names), obtained from a patient given nivolumab and ipilimumab in sequence. V is TRBV4-1 and J is TRBJ2-3; D possibly corresponds to TRBD1 (6 bases). CDR3 sequence: CASSLTGPDTQYF. CDR3 nucleotide sequence: TGCGCCAGCAGTTTAACAGGGCCAGATACGCAGTATTTT.